This T cell receptor beta chain was identified during a study of T cell repertoires in cytomegalovirus infection. This clonotype came up once. TCRdb recomputed calls from the reads with MiXCR, one row per CDR3 protein. The sample carries roughly 200,000 distinct CDR3 sequences, roughly 9.8% recorded once. Trimming removed 2 bases from V and 1 base from J, with 15 bases in between. The CDR3 consists of 16 residues. Germline-derived CDR1 and CDR2 are MDHEN and SYDVKM. Sequencing was carried out using PBMCs. The chain carries TRBV28 and TRBJ2-7; D ambiguous. The clonotype was recovered from a human donor in good health (CMV status not recorded). Some clones in this sample may be carry-over from other donors' samples. The CDR3 region has the DNA TGTGCCAGCAGTTTACTTAAGGACGAAGGGTCCTACGAGCAGTACTTC. This gives the protein CASSLLKDEGSYEQYF.